The 15 T cell receptor beta chains in this list originate from one sample, sequenced in a study of cytomegalovirus exposure and HLA in healthy donors. PCR amplification relied on 60 Vbeta primers (plus 13 Jbeta primers). TCRdb's copy holds only in-frame clones and misses some; the assay was immunoSEQ multiplex PCR. The repertoire holds just over 150,000 clones, about 79% seen once, with nearly 6.5% in the top ten. Sequencing was carried out using PBMCs. The receptors were gathered from a man aged 50 or older in good health and CMV-seropositive.

The chain employs TRBV5-6 and TRBJ1-2, with 8 bases that match TRBD1. Germline V CDR1 and CDR2: SGHDT, YYEEEE. With 0 bases clipped from V and 2 bases from J, the junction kept 0 bases outside the gene matches. The CDR3 covers 14 residues. CDR3: CASSLGDRNYGYTF. The DNA of the CDR3 is TGTGCCAGCAGCTTGGGGGACAGGAACTATGGCTACACCTTC.

The chain joins TRBV9 to TRBJ2-5, with D possibly TRBD1 on 5 matching bases. Germline values: CDR1 SGDLS, CDR2 YYNGEE. Deletions cut 0 bases from V and 0 bases from J, with 6 bases between. CDR3 length: 14 residues. The CDR3 region is CASSVGQYQETQYF. CDR3 nucleotide sequence: TGTGCCAGCAGCGTAGGACAGTACCAAGAGACCCAGTACTTC.

This chain joins TRBV5-6 and TRBJ1-4, with 9 nucleotides matching TRBD1. Germline V lookup: CDR1 SGHDT, CDR2 YYEEEE. The CDR3 has 16 amino acids. V gave up 5 bases and J gave up 7 bases; unmatched junction bases: 12. Here the CDR3 DNA reads TGTGCCAGCAGTTACAGACCGGGACAGGGAGGTGAAAAACTGTTTTTT. Translation gives CASSYRPGQGGEKLFF.

J is TRBJ2-1 and V is TRBV27, with 7 bases fitting TRBD2. CDR1 and CDR2 from the germline V gene are MNHEY and SMNVEV (reference sequence). The CDR3 spans 17 residues. V dropped 0 bases and J dropped 0; count of bases not matched to a gene: 5. CDR3 amino acids: CASSLSGGRSSYNEQFF. CDR3 DNA sequence: TGTGCCAGCAGTTTATCGGGAGGGCGAAGCTCCTACAATGAGCAGTTCTTC.

V usage is TRBV10-1 and J usage is TRBJ2-7, with TRBD2 as a possible D gene (6 bases). V shed 7 bases and J shed 0 bases, with 10 bases lying between them. The germline CDR1 and CDR2 sequences are WNHNN and SYGVQD (reference sequence). The CDR3 loop spans 13 amino acids. As DNA, the CDR3 is TGCGCCAGCACAGGGACTTCCTCCTACGAGCAGTACGTC. Translating gives CASTGTSSYEQYV.

V is TRBV19 and J is TRBJ2-3, with 11 nucleotides matching TRBD2. V lost 4 bases, J lost 5 bases, and 8 bases stayed unmatched. This CDR3 contains 16 residues. CDR1 and CDR2 (germline): LNHDA, SQIVND (reference sequence). The CDR3 DNA is TGTGCCAGTAGTAGCGGGACTAGCGGTCTCAGAGATACGCAGTATTTT. This translates into CASSSGTSGLRDTQYF.

V and J are TRBV6-1 and TRBJ1-1; 9 bases fit TRBD1. Losses at the gene ends were 7 bases for V and 6 bases for J; bases not matched to a gene: 3. There are 12 residues in the CDR3. The germline gives CDR1 MNHNS, CDR2 SASEGT. The CDR3 loop is CASKTGGSEAFF. The CDR3 coding sequence is TGTGCCAGCAAGACAGGGGGGTCTGAAGCTTTCTTT.

J is TRBJ2-7 and V is TRBV7-8; 7 bases agree with TRBD2. Trimming removed 5 bases from V and 2 bases from J; junction bases left unmatched: 9. Germline V gives CDR1 SGHVS, CDR2 FQNEAQ. The length of the CDR3 is 15 residues. The CDR3 here is CASSLASGAPYEQYV. CDR3 DNA: TGTGCCAGCAGCCTCGCTAGCGGAGCCCCCTACGAGCAGTACGTC.

The genes are TRBV6-6 and TRBJ2-1; 8 nucleotides agree with TRBD2. This CDR3 region has 15 residues. Germline CDR1 is MNHNY and CDR2 is SVGAGI (reference sequence). The ends lost 2 bases at V and 4 bases at J; junction bases unmatched: 4. CDR3 amino acids: CASSYDGGAYNEQFF. The CDR3 DNA reads as TGTGCCAGCAGTTACGACGGGGGGGCTTACAATGAGCAGTTCTTC.

This chain connects TRBV28 to TRBJ1-1, with D perhaps TRBD1 (5 bases). Germline loops: CDR1 MDHEN, CDR2 SYDVKM. The germline V and J ends were trimmed by 8 bases and 11 bases, with 18 bases remaining between them. CDR3 length: 12 residues. The CDR3 protein is CASQGGDFRAFF. In DNA form, the CDR3 reads TGTGCCAGCCAAGGAGGGGATTTTCGGGCTTTCTTT.

The chain uses TRBV6-1 and TRBJ1-4; D gene ambiguous. V lost 5 bases to trimming and J lost 10 bases, with 11 bases between them. This CDR3 contains 12 residues. Germline lookup yields CDR1 MNHNS and CDR2 SASEGT. DNA of the CDR3: TGTGCCAGCAGTCAGAACTCAGGAAAACTGTTTTTT. Protein sequence: CASSQNSGKLFF.

The chain recombines TRBV5-1 with TRBJ1-5; D is unclear. CDR3 length equals 15 residues. Trimming removed 0 bases from V and 4 bases from J, with 11 bases in between. The germline gives CDR1 SGHRS, CDR2 YFSETQ. CDR3 residues: CASSLGQPGNQPQHF. CDR3 nucleotide sequence: TGCGCCAGCAGCTTGGGGCAACCTGGTAATCAGCCCCAGCATTTT.

The chain couples TRBV7-9 to TRBJ1-2; D unresolved. V lost 0 bases to trimming and J lost 3 bases, with 5 bases between them. CDR1 and CDR2 (germline): SEHNR, FQNEAQ (reference sequence). The CDR3 has 13 residues. In nucleotides, the CDR3 is TGTGCCAGCAGCTTAGCCGGGGACTATGGCTACACCTTC. Amino acids: CASSLAGDYGYTF.

This chain joins TRBV5-1 and TRBJ1-1, with D tentatively TRBD1 (6 bases). The V and J ends lost 2 bases and 3 bases respectively, with 14 bases between them. From germline, CDR1 is SGHRS and CDR2 YFSETQ. This CDR3 region has 15 residues. DNA of the CDR3: TGCGCCAGCAGCTTTAAACAGGGTTCGGACACTGAAGCTTTCTTT. This sequence encodes CASSFKQGSDTEAFF.

The V gene is TRBV5-4, the J gene TRBJ1-1, with TRBD1 as a possible D gene (5 bases). Trimming shortened V by 4 bases and J by 2 bases, and 18 bases separated the two germline ends. The V gene's germline CDR1 is SGHNT and CDR2 YYREEE (reference sequence). The CDR3 totals 16 residues. In nucleotides, the CDR3 is TGTGCCAGCAGCCGTCCTTTCGGACACGATAACACTGAAGCTTTCTTT. This codes for CASSRPFGHDNTEAFF.